This T cell receptor (beta chain) derives from a study of blood T cell repertoires in COVID-19 (dated by TCRdb to between 2020 and 2021). Background for the entire study: Recovered participants in ImmuneRACE Cohort 3 were defined as having two consecutive negative NP/OP PCR tests, clearance from a healthcare professional, or resolution of symptoms. The dataset comprised deeply sampled blood TCRbeta repertoires from subjects exposed to, actively infected with, or recovered from COVID-19. Samples from collaborators originated in the United States, Italy and Spain and spanned both the acute and convalescent phases of COVID-19. The repertoires were made available in a free public database intended to serve as a resource for research on the immune response to SARS-CoV-2. The material from the prospective study consisted of cDNA or gDNA derived from T cells, B-cell-depleted T cells, or PBMCs. Sample metadata almost always included a de-identified subject ID, COVID-19 status, age in years and sex. Samples came from the ongoing ImmuneRACE study (first 160 participants) plus 1,254 subjects from 6 global collaborators. Where HLA class I and class II types were available, the types were taken from metadata supplied by the sample provider, not from assay-based typing. General findings and caveats noted by the study authors: How much clinical and demographic metadata was included differed by source and by participant, and the metadata was provided uncurated.

TCRbeta CDR3 regions were amplified from genomic DNA by means of the immunoSEQ Assay, a bias-controlled multiplex PCR. In the source study's methods: Within the assay, amplification of reference gene primers was used to estimate how many nucleated cells each sample contained. To quantify the absolute abundance of each unique TCRbeta CDR3 rearrangement, sequence reads were collapsed and filtered. For each sample, productive Simpson clonality was calculated by taking the square root of Simpson's diversity index across productive rearrangements. Held by TCRdb, this immuneACCESS table contains in-frame sequences only and omits some clones. Under half of the omission traces to an unresolved V gene where checked; the cause of the rest is unknown. From that table come the V and J calls and clone size; the DNA was used to work out D and trimming. The sample includes about 280,000 clones, with more than 75% observed a single time. Approximately 2% of the sample belongs to the ten largest clones.

Clipping removes 3 bases from V and 2 bases from J, with 4 as the unmatched junction base count. The germline V gene yields SGHVS for CDR1 and FQNEAQ for CDR2. The CDR3, from cysteine to phenylalanine, totals 14 residues. Just the 42-base CDR3 DNA is kept, in frame starting at base 1. To note about this clone: There is no known antigen for this receptor. No clone much larger than this one lies a single base away; base qualities are absent.

Enrolling through a virtual design, the prospective study's participants ranged in age from roughly 18 to 100 years and lived across roughly 23 United States geographic areas. To assign participants to cohorts, the prospective study relied on clinical history that participants themselves reported in a screening survey and a study questionnaire. Mobile phlebotomists in the prospective study collected whole blood, serum and a nasopharyngeal or oropharyngeal swab from every participant. Over a roughly 2-month period, participants in the prospective study had the option of providing additional blood draws and questionnaires. Before DNA extraction, prospective study blood samples were shipped either frozen or at room temperature.

The receptor chain draws on TRBV7-8 and TRBJ2-7; 7 central nucleotides agree with TRBD1. What was sequenced was PBMCs or T cells enriched from blood (not recorded which). The sequence was obtained from a woman in her sixties or seventies in a cohort exposed to, infected with or recovered from COVID-19 (not recorded which). The DNA is TGTGCCAGCAGCTTGACCGGGACAGCCTACGAGCAGTACTTC. The translation is CASSLTGTAYEQYF.